These T cell receptor beta chains were read from a single sample in a study of T cell changes during pregnancy in multiple sclerosis. Sequenced by immunoSEQ multiplex PCR; TCRdb stores in-frame clones only, minus some. The sample holds about 67,000 clones, more than 90% seen once. Sequences were derived from peripheral blood, sampled in the first trimester of pregnancy. The receptors stem from a female donor with multiple sclerosis, enrolled in a pregnancy study. CDR3s include the opening cysteine and the closing phenylalanine or tryptophan. The order of the fields is V gene, J gene, D gene, clone size, CDR3 protein, CDR3 DNA. D genes are given only for firm matches. The size of a clone is reported for some rows only, either as once, few or many, or as a class for expanded clones.

>TRBV6-4|TRBJ2-3|NA|NA
CASSDSGSTDTQYF
TGTGCCAGCAGTGACTCTGGCAGCACAGATACGCAGTATTTT
>TRBV15|TRBJ2-5|NA|NA
CATSRTLAGAYQETQYF
TGTGCCACCAGCCGCACCTTGGCGGGGGCTTACCAAGAGACCCAGTACTTC
>TRBV7-2|TRBJ1-5|NA|NA
CASSLEGGGSQPQHF
TGTGCCAGCAGCTTAGAGGGAGGAGGCAGTCAGCCCCAGCATTTT
>TRBV27|TRBJ2-1|TRBD2|NA
CASSLGLAVYNEQFF
TGTGCCAGCAGTTTGGGACTAGCGGTCTACAATGAGCAGTTCTTC
>TRBV5-4|TRBJ2-5|NA|NA
CASSIRGAETQYF
TGTGCCAGCAGCATTAGAGGAGCTGAGACCCAGTACTTC
>TRBV9|TRBJ1-2|NA|NA
CASSPFQEEGYGYTF
TGTGCCAGTAGCCCCTTTCAGGAAGAAGGCTATGGCTACACCTTC
>TRBV7-9|TRBJ2-6|TRBD1|NA
CASSSGQGSSGANVLTF
TGTGCCAGCAGCTCGGGACAGGGGTCTTCGGGGGCCAACGTCCTGACTTTC
>TRBV19|TRBJ1-1|TRBD1|once
CASSIGTGVNTEAFF
TGTGCCAGTAGTATCGGTACAGGGGTGAACACTGAAGCTTTCTTT
>TRBV19|TRBJ2-7|NA|NA
CASSPGLSYEQYF
TGTGCCAGTAGTCCAGGGTTGTCCTACGAGCAGTACTTC
>TRBV7-6|TRBJ1-4|NA|NA
CASSPRGLGANEKLFF
TGTGCCAGCAGCCCCAGGGGCCTAGGAGCTAATGAAAAACTGTTTTTT
>TRBV9|TRBJ1-2|TRBD1|NA
CASSGRGQNYGYTF
TGTGCCAGCAGCGGGAGGGGACAGAACTATGGCTACACCTTC
>TRBV7-9|TRBJ2-5|TRBD2|NA
CASSPPGGRETETQYF
TGTGCCAGCAGCCCCCCTGGCGGGCGGGAGACAGAGACCCAGTACTTC
>TRBV13|TRBJ2-3|NA|NA
CASSLGPPEVTDTQYF
TGTGCCAGCAGCTTAGGCCCCCCCGAGGTCACAGATACGCAGTATTTT
>TRBV6-5|TRBJ2-5|TRBD2|NA
CASRPGLGASGQYF
TGTGCCAGCAGGCCGGGACTAGGGGCCTCCGGGCAGTACTTC
>TRBV29-1|TRBJ2-7|NA|once
CSVVGPGVGGEQYF
TGCAGCGTTGTAGGTCCCGGGGTCGGGGGCGAGCAGTACTTC
>TRBV5-8|TRBJ2-7|NA|NA
CASSFWGLSYEQYF
TGTGCCAGCAGCTTTTGGGGGCTATCCTACGAGCAGTACTTC
>TRBV11-1|TRBJ2-3|TRBD1|NA
CASSPQTGQTDTQYF
TGTGCCAGCAGCCCTCAGACAGGGCAAACAGATACGCAGTATTTT
>TRBV15|TRBJ1-2|NA|NA
CATSREWQANYGYTF
TGTGCCACCAGCAGAGAGTGGCAGGCCAACTATGGCTACACCTTC
>TRBV7-9|TRBJ1-4|NA|NA
CASSLNSGEKLFF
TGTGCCAGCAGCTTAAATAGCGGCGAAAAACTGTTTTTT
>TRBV6-1|TRBJ2-1|TRBD1|NA
CASSDRGSFHNEQFF
TGTGCCAGCAGTGACAGGGGGTCCTTTCACAATGAGCAGTTCTTC
>TRBV4-1|TRBJ2-5|NA|NA
CASSPPSSETQYF
TGCGCCAGCAGCCCCCCGTCGTCAGAGACCCAGTACTTC
>TRBV4-2|TRBJ2-3|NA|NA
CASSFPNGGTDTQYF
TGTGCCAGCAGCTTCCCTAACGGGGGCACAGATACGCAGTATTTT
>TRBV2|TRBJ1-2|TRBD1|NA
CASSADREIYGYTF
TGTGCCAGCAGCGCCGACAGGGAAATTTATGGCTACACCTTC
>TRBV5-1|TRBJ2-2|NA|NA
CASSLEVLRVNTGELFF
TGCGCCAGCAGCTTGGAAGTATTGCGGGTGAACACCGGGGAGCTGTTTTTT
>TRBV5-1|TRBJ2-3|TRBD1|NA
CASSPGGLSTDTQYF
TGCGCCAGCAGCCCAGGGGGCCTTAGCACAGATACGCAGTATTTT
>TRBV2|TRBJ1-2|NA|NA
CASRRGEGYGYTF
TGTGCCAGCAGACGCGGGGAAGGCTATGGCTACACCTTC
>TRBV5-1|TRBJ2-2|TRBD2|NA
CASSRPVAGNTGELFF
TGCGCCAGCAGCCGGCCCGTAGCGGGAAACACCGGGGAGCTGTTTTTT
>TRBV29-1|TRBJ2-5|TRBD2|NA
CSVWTSGGLAETQYF
TGCAGCGTCTGGACTAGCGGGGGGCTCGCCGAGACCCAGTACTTC
>TRBV19|TRBJ2-2|TRBD2|NA
CASSIGAGGLETGELFF
TGTGCCAGTAGTATAGGAGCGGGAGGGCTCGAAACCGGGGAGCTGTTTTTT
>TRBV5-4|TRBJ2-1|TRBD2|NA
CASSFLGLAEFNEQFF
TGTGCCAGCAGCTTCCTGGGCCTAGCGGAGTTTAATGAGCAGTTCTTC
>TRBV11-1|TRBJ1-4|TRBD1|NA
CASSLRGTTNEKLFF
TGTGCCAGCAGCCTCAGGGGGACAACTAATGAAAAACTGTTTTTT
>TRBV6-6|TRBJ1-1|NA|NA
CASSYSRENTEAFF
TGTGCCAGCAGTTACTCGAGGGAGAACACTGAAGCTTTCTTT
>TRBV9|TRBJ2-2|TRBD2|NA
CASSGLAGVGGELFF
TGTGCCAGCAGCGGCTTAGCGGGAGTTGGGGGGGAGCTGTTTTTT
>TRBV5-1|TRBJ2-7|TRBD2|NA
CASRPVTSTEQYF
TGCGCCAGCAGGCCTGTGACTAGCACCGAGCAGTACTTC
>TRBV28|TRBJ2-7|TRBD1|NA
CASSSLGTASYEQYF
TGTGCCAGCAGTTCACTCGGGACAGCCTCCTACGAGCAGTACTTC
>TRBV7-3|TRBJ2-1|TRBD2|NA
CASSLLGRVGNEQFF
TGTGCCAGCAGCTTACTCGGGAGGGTAGGAAATGAGCAGTTCTTC
>TRBV7-8|TRBJ1-4|NA|NA
CASSSGGGRSAKLFF
TGTGCCAGCAGCTCCGGCGGGGGGCGCTCAGCAAAACTGTTTTTT
>TRBV5-1|TRBJ1-6|TRBD1|NA
CASSLSRDRGVNSPLHF
TGCGCCAGCAGCTTGTCCCGGGACAGGGGGGTAAATTCACCCCTCCACTTT
>TRBV30|TRBJ1-5|TRBD1|once
CAWSSTGAFNQPQHF
TGTGCCTGGAGTAGTACAGGGGCCTTCAATCAGCCCCAGCATTTT
>TRBV27|TRBJ2-5|NA|NA
CASSLYRRETQYF
TGTGCCAGCAGTTTATATAGGAGAGAGACCCAGTACTTC
>TRBV9|TRBJ1-3|TRBD1|NA
CASSDGKDRSLPGNTIYF
TGTGCCAGCAGCGATGGGAAGGACAGGAGTCTTCCTGGAAACACCATATATTTT
>TRBV5-6|TRBJ2-1|NA|NA
CASSLAGGTVYNEQFF
TGTGCCAGCAGCTTGGCCGGCGGGACCGTATACAATGAGCAGTTCTTC
>TRBV2|TRBJ2-1|NA|NA
CASSDPLLFF
TGTGCCAGCAGTGATCCCCTTTTATTCTTC
>TRBV29-1|TRBJ2-7|NA|NA
CSVPAPGPHEQYF
TGCAGCGTCCCCGCCCCAGGGCCCCACGAGCAGTACTTC
>TRBV5-1|TRBJ2-4|NA|NA
CASSLGLLDPGPWTKNIQYF
TGCGCCAGCAGCTTGGGGCTCCTAGATCCAGGGCCATGGACCAAAAACATTCAGTACTTC
>TRBV11-3|TRBJ2-1|NA|NA
CASSLDGLPDREQFF
TGTGCCAGCAGCTTAGATGGGCTTCCTGACAGGGAGCAGTTCTTC
>TRBV30|TRBJ1-5|NA|NA
CAWSDQGGNQPQHF
TGTGCCTGGAGCGACCAGGGCGGAAATCAGCCCCAGCATTTT
>TRBV6-5|TRBJ2-7|NA|NA
CASSYVAGLSYEQYF
TGTGCCAGCAGTTACGTCGCAGGTCTCTCCTACGAGCAGTACTTC
>TRBV29-1|TRBJ2-4|TRBD1|NA
CSVGQAALNIQYF
TGCAGCGTAGGACAGGCGGCCCTAAACATTCAGTACTTC
>TRBV5-4|TRBJ2-3|TRBD2|NA
CASRFGSSGSTDTQYF
TGTGCCAGCAGGTTTGGTTCTAGCGGGAGTACAGATACGCAGTATTTT
>TRBV7-7|TRBJ2-6|NA|NA
CASSLYTGRTF
TGTGCCAGCAGCTTATATACGGGTAGGACTTTC
>TRBV6-6|TRBJ1-1|TRBD1|NA
CASSYSTGGYSEAFF
TGTGCCAGCAGTTACTCGACAGGGGGCTACTCTGAAGCTTTCTTT